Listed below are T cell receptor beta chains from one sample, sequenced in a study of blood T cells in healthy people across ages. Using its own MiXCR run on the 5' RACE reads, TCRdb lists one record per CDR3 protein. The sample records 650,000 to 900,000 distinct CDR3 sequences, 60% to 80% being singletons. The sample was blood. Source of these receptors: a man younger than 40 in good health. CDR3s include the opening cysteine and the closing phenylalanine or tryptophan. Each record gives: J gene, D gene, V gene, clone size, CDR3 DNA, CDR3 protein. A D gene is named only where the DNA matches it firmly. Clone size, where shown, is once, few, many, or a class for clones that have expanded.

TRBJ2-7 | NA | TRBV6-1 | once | TGTGCCAGCCAGGTCGGACAGTTCAACACCTACGAGCAGTACTTC | CASQVGQFNTYEQYF
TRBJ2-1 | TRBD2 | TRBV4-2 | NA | TGTGCCAGCAGCCAAACTAGCGGGGCGCACTACAATGAGCAGTTCTTC | CASSQTSGAHYNEQFF
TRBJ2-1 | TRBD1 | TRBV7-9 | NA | TGTGCCAGCAGCTTCCAGAGACAGGGGGCAGGGGAGCAGTTCTTC | CASSFQRQGAGEQFF
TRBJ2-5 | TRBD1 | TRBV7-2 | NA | TGTGCCAGCAGCGATAACAGGGGGCAAGAGACCCAGTACTTC | CASSDNRGQETQYF
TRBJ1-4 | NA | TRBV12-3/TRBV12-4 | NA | TGTGCCAGCACCACAGCCCAGCCTAATGAAAAACTGTTTTTT | CASTTAQPNEKLFF
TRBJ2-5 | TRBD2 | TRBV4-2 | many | TGTGCCAGCAGCCCCGGGAGGCAGCAGACCCAGTACTTC | CASSPGRQQTQYF
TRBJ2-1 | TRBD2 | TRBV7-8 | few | TGTGCCAGCAGCTTAGCGTGGGGCGGGGGGGCCTACAATGAGCAGTTCTTC | CASSLAWGGGAYNEQFF
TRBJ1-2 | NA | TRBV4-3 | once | TGCGCCAGCAGCCCAGGTATTAACTATGGCTACACCTTC | CASSPGINYGYTF
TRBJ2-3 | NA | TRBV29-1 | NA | TGCAGCGTTGAATGGGATACGCAGTATTTT | CSVEWDTQYF
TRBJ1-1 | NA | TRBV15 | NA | TGTGCCACCAGCAGAACCGGGCGCGAAGCTTTCTTT | CATSRTGREAFF
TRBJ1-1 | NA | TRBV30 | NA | TGTGCCTGGAACGACCGTAACACTGAAGCTTTCTTT | CAWNDRNTEAFF
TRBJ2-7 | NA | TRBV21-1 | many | TGTGCCAGCAGGGGACAGCGGGTATCCTACGAGCAGTACTTC | CASRGQRVSYEQYF
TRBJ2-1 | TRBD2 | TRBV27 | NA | TGTGCCAGCATTAACCTACCAGCCGGGGGGGTCAATGAGCAGTTCTTC | CASINLPAGGVNEQFF
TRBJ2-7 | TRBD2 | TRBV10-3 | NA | TGTGCCATCAGTGAGCCCCTAGCGGGGGGCCTCTCCTACGAGCAGTACTTC | CAISEPLAGGLSYEQYF
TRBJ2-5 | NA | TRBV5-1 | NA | TGCGCCAGTGGCGCGGACGAAGAGACCCAGTACTTC | CASGADEETQYF
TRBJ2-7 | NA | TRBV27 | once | TGTGCCAGCAGTTATGGACGGATACCCTACGAGCAGTACTTC | CASSYGRIPYEQYF
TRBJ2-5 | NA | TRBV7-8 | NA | TGTGCCAGCAGCCGCAACGGGGGACAGACTCAAGAGACCCAGTACTTC | CASSRNGGQTQETQYF
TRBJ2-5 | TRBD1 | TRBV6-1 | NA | TGTGCCAGCAGCGGAGGGACAGGTCAAGAGACCCAGTACTTC | CASSGGTGQETQYF
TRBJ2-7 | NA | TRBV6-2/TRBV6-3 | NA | TGTGTCAGCAGTTTGTGGACCCAGGAGCGGTACTTC | CVSSLWTQERYF
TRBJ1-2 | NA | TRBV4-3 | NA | TGCGCCAGCAGCCAAGTGCCCCCTGATGGCTACACCTTC | CASSQVPPDGYTF
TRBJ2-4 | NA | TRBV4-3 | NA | TGCGCCAGCAGCCAAGATCGCCTGTTGTCACCCTCGGGGGACATTCAGTACTTC | CASSQDRLLSPSGDIQYF
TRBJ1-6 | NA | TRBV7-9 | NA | TGTGCCAGCAGCTTCTTTACAGGAGCTAATTCACCCCTCCACTTT | CASSFFTGANSPLHF
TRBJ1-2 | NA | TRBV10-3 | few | TGTGCCATCAGTGCCCAGGGTGGATACGGCGGCTACACCTTC | CAISAQGGYGGYTF
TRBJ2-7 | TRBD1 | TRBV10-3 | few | TGTGCCATCAGTGAGTCTCAGGGGGCACCATACGAGCAGTACTTC | CAISESQGAPYEQYF
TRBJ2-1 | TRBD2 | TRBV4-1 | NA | TGCGCCAGCAGCCCGGGAGGTAGCGGGGGGGACAAGTTCTTC | CASSPGGSGGDKFF
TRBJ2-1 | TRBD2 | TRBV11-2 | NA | TGTACCAGCAGGCGGAAAAGCGGGGGGGCCTCCTACAATGAGCAGTTCTTC | CTSRRKSGGASYNEQFF
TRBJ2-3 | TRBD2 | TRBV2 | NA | TGTGCCAGCAGTGAAGGGGGGGGATGGTCGACAGATACGCAGTATTTT | CASSEGGGWSTDTQYF